Below, 27 T cell receptor beta chains from the same sample are listed, as sequenced in a study of early T cells in non-severe SARS-CoV-2 infection. TCRdb itself ran the 5' RACE reads through MiXCR, one entry per CDR3 protein. The sample has 50,000 to 60,000 distinct CDR3 sequences, 7.5% to 9% seen once. The material sequenced was whole blood, taken at baseline. The receptors here all came from an adult who was a healthcare worker with PCR-confirmed SARS-CoV-2 infection or an uninfected control (not recorded which).

This clonotype has just a few counts. This chain uses TRBV7-2 with TRBJ2-3, with a tentative D call TRBD1 (6 bases). V gave up 5 bases and J gave up 5 bases, with 14 bases separating them. The CDR3 loop spans 14 amino acids. Germline assignment: CDR1 SGHTA and CDR2 FQGNSA. The CDR3 coding sequence is TGTGCCAGCAGCCGAGTGGGGGCCCGAGATACGCAGTATTTT. It is translated as CASSRVGARDTQYF.

The chain couples TRBV10-3 to TRBJ1-1, with 8 bases fitting TRBD1. The V gene's germline CDR1 is ENHRY and CDR2 SYGVKD. The CDR3 has 14 residues. V was clipped by 6 bases and J by 2 bases; unmatched bases: 5. CDR3 coding DNA: TGTGCCATCAGAGGGGACAGGACAAACACTGAAGCTTTCTTT. Protein product: CAIRGDRTNTEAFF.

J is TRBJ2-1 and V is TRBV10-3, with TRBD2 matching over 10 bases. This CDR3 is 16 amino acids long. Germline CDR1 is ENHRY and CDR2 is SYGVKD. Trimming removed 5 bases from V and 7 bases from J; junction bases left unmatched: 11. The DNA for the CDR3 is TGTGCCATCAGTTTGCGGCTAGCGGGAGACGGTAATGAGCAGTTCTTC. Protein product: CAISLRLAGDGNEQFF.

The chain couples TRBV2 to TRBJ2-7; no definite D call. The CDR3 has 14 residues. Germline V gene data show CDR1 as SNHLY and CDR2 as FYNNEI. The V end was cut by 8 bases, the J end by 1 base, with 15 bases between. The CDR3 DNA follows: TGTGCCAGCCGTAGGGATCTCAGTTCCTACGAGCAGTACTTC. This codes for CASRRDLSSYEQYF.

In its sample, this clonotype was seen a few times. The chain combines TRBV7-6 with TRBJ1-1; 10 nucleotides line up with TRBD1. Per germline, CDR1 SGHVS and CDR2 FNYEAQ. V shed 2 bases and J 5 bases; nucleotides not matched to a gene: 8. This CDR3 is built from 16 residues. Written as DNA, the CDR3 is TGTGCCAGCAGCTTAATGAGACAGGGGGCAGGGACTGAAGCTTTCTTT. Residues: CASSLMRQGAGTEAFF.

This clonotype was counted only a few times. The V and J genes are TRBV10-3 and TRBJ2-1; TRBD1 or TRBD2 may be the D gene (5 bases each). Per the germline V gene, CDR1 is ENHRY and CDR2 is SYGVKD. This CDR3 has 14 residues. With 3 bases removed from V and 5 bases from J, the gap between germline ends came to 11 bases. The CDR3 protein is CAISDGTVDNEQFF. CDR3 nucleotides: TGTGCCATCAGTGACGGGACCGTCGACAATGAGCAGTTCTTC.

This clonotype was seen a handful of times. The rearrangement links TRBV11-2 to TRBJ1-3; weak D call: TRBD1 (6 bases). The germline V gene encodes CDR1 SGHAT and CDR2 FQNNGV. The CDR3 contains 16 residues. The germline V and J ends were trimmed by 2 bases and 3 bases, with 14 bases remaining between them. Here the CDR3 DNA reads TGTGCCAGCAGCTTAACTCTCTGGGACAATGGAAACACCATATATTTT. Protein: CASSLTLWDNGNTIYF.

The rearrangement uses TRBV23-1 and TRBJ2-3; D may match TRBD1 or TRBD2 (5 bases each). TRBV23-1 is noted as an ORF with a role that remains uncertain. The CDR3 is 18 amino acids. The ends were cut back, 6 bases at V and 4 bases at J, with 26 bases in the middle. The CDR3 region is CASRSPFEGTFRPDTQYF. DNA of the CDR3: TGCGCCAGCAGATCCCCTTTCGAGGGGACGTTCAGACCAGATACGCAGTATTTT.

V usage is TRBV29-1 and J usage is TRBJ2-5, with D maybe TRBD2 (7 bases). This CDR3 contains 17 residues. Per germline, CDR1 SQVTM and CDR2 ANQGSEA. V lost 5 bases to trimming and J lost 3 bases, with 25 bases between them. CDR3 in DNA: TGCAGCGTTTGGGGGCCCCGGCCTCTAGCGGCCGAAGAGACCCAGTACTTC. This translates into CSVWGPRPLAAEETQYF.

This clonotype came up many times. This rearrangement joins TRBV2 to TRBJ2-2; D call uncertain. The CDR3 sequence is 15 residues long. Germline lookup yields CDR1 SNHLY and CDR2 FYNNEI. Between the trimmed V and J ends, which lost 2 bases and 5 bases, there was a span of 12 bases. The CDR3: CASSETGLGTGELFF. The CDR3 nucleotides read TGTGCCAGCAGTGAAACTGGGCTGGGGACCGGGGAGCTGTTTTTT.

This chain connects TRBV11-2 to TRBJ2-7; D remains ambiguous. The CDR3 is 12 residues long. In germline, CDR1 is SGHAT, CDR2 FQNNGV. V dropped 0 bases and J dropped 4 bases, with 4 bases sitting between them. The CDR3 DNA reads TGTGCCAGCAGCTTAGATCTGTACGAGCAGTACTTC. This codes for CASSLDLYEQYF.

This clonotype was seen more than once but under ten times. The chain has TRBV7-8 and TRBJ2-1; a possible D gene is TRBD2 (5 bases). The V gene's germline CDR1 is SGHVS and CDR2 FQNEAQ. Trimming cost V 3 bases and J 9 bases, with 9 bases left between them. The CDR3 runs to 12 residues. Here the CDR3 DNA reads TGTGCCAGCAGCTTTTTCCGGGGTGAGCAGTTCTTC. The encoded protein is CASSFFRGEQFF.

This clonotype has only a few counts. The chain joins TRBV5-1 to TRBJ2-7; 8 bases line up with TRBD1. CDR1 is SGHRS and CDR2 is YFSETQ in the germline V gene. The CDR3 extends over 13 amino acids. J lost 6 bases, V lost 0 bases, and 2 bases had no gene match. The chain's CDR3 is CASSLVTGGEQYF. CDR3 nucleotide sequence: TGCGCCAGCAGCTTGGTTACAGGGGGCGAGCAGTACTTC.

This clonotype occurred many times. V usage is TRBV6-1 and J usage is TRBJ2-6; D gene unclear. The CDR3 runs to 12 residues. V was cut by 11 bases and J by 2 bases, with 7 bases left in between. Germline V gives CDR1 MNHNS, CDR2 SASEGT. The CDR3 is CALFTGANVLTF. The CDR3 DNA is TGTGCCCTTTTTACTGGGGCCAACGTCCTGACTTTC.

The J gene is TRBJ2-7, the V gene TRBV18; D call uncertain. The CDR3 has 13 amino acids. Germline CDR1 KGHSH, CDR2 LQKENI. V lost 0 bases and J 5 bases, leaving 8 bases between the germline ends. The CDR3: CASSPPGIDEQYF. The CDR3 bases are TGTGCCAGCTCACCACCAGGGATCGACGAGCAGTACTTC. Full variable domain (rest looked up from reference TRBV18 and TRBJ2-7): NAGVMQNPRHLVRRRGQEARLRCSPMKGHSHVYWYRQLPEEGLKFMVYLQKENIIDESGMPKERFSAEFPKEGPSILRIQQVVRGDSAAYFCASSPPGIDEQYFGPGTRLTVT.

This clonotype was observed many times. The CDR3 region has the DNA TGCAGTGCTAGCGGAATCCCCTCCTACGAGCAGTACTTC. Its protein product is CSASGIPSYEQYF. The rearrangement uses TRBV20-1 and TRBJ2-7, with D unclear. The CDR3 has 13 residues. The germline V gene encodes CDR1 DFQATT and CDR2 SNEGSKA (reference sequence). The ends were cut back, 3 bases at V and 0 bases at J, with 9 bases in the middle.

This CDR3 reads CASSSYRGNTQYF. The CDR3 DNA is TGTGCCAGCAGCTCTTACAGGGGTAATACGCAGTATTTT. The chain employs TRBV7-9 and TRBJ2-3; 7 bases match TRBD1. Germline-derived CDR1 and CDR2 are SEHNR and FQNEAQ (reference sequence). With V trimmed by 4 bases and J by 7 bases, 5 bases remained unmatched. The CDR3 has 13 amino acids.

This clonotype has more than one count but fewer than ten. The chain couples TRBV3-1 to TRBJ2-7, with D perhaps matching TRBD1 (6 bases). Germline CDR1 reads LGHDT; CDR2 reads YNNKEL (reference sequence). The CDR3 covers 14 residues. V lost 4 bases and J lost 2, with 12 bases in between. The CDR3 DNA reads TGTGCCAGCAGCCTTGGGACATTTGCCTACGAGCAGTACTTC. Protein sequence: CASSLGTFAYEQYF.

This clonotype has more than one count but fewer than ten. This chain's CDR3 is CASSSQETQYF. The CDR3 DNA is TGTGCCAGCAGTTCACAAGAGACCCAGTACTTC. V gene TRBV12-3 or TRBV12-4 combines with J gene TRBJ2-5; D uncertain. The V and J ends lost 4 bases and 2 bases respectively, with 2 bases between them. This CDR3 comprises 11 residues.

This clonotype was seen many times. The rearrangement links TRBV5-1 to TRBJ1-1; unclear D gene. The ends were cut back, 0 bases at V and 4 bases at J, with 7 bases in the middle. This CDR3 comprises 13 residues. Germline CDR1 reads SGHRS; CDR2 reads YFSETQ. CDR3 sequence: CASSLAGSTEAFF. DNA for the CDR3: TGCGCCAGCAGCTTGGCGGGGAGCACTGAAGCTTTCTTT.

The J gene is TRBJ2-1, the V gene TRBV9; 8 bases are a match to TRBD2. From germline, CDR1 is SGDLS and CDR2 YYNGEE. The CDR3 totals 15 residues. The V and J ends lost 0 bases and 3 bases, in that order; junction bases with no gene match: 2. CDR3 sequence: CASSVGAGDYNEQFF. The CDR3 bases are TGTGCCAGCAGCGTAGGAGCGGGGGACTACAATGAGCAGTTCTTC.

This clonotype was seen only a few times. V is TRBV5-5 and J is TRBJ2-3; D is possibly TRBD1 (6 bases). V was cut by 1 base and J by 1 base, with 7 bases left in between. The CDR3 totals 14 residues. The germline gives CDR1 SGHKS, CDR2 YYEKEE (reference sequence). The CDR3 here is CASSLKGGTDTQYF. CDR3 bases: TGTGCCAGCAGCTTGAAGGGGGGCACAGATACGCAGTATTTT.

This clonotype was detected many times. This chain links TRBV7-6 with TRBJ2-7; D is tentatively TRBD1 or TRBD2 (5 bases each). Trimming shortened V by 1 base and J by 11 bases, and 15 bases separated the two germline ends. This CDR3 contains 13 residues. Per the germline V gene, CDR1 is SGHVS and CDR2 is FNYEAQ. DNA of the CDR3: TGTGCCAGCAGCTTAGATTTAGGGACCCCAGAGTACTTC. Translating it yields CASSLDLGTPEYF. Drawing the rest from reference TRBV7-6 and TRBJ2-7, the complete variable domain is GAGVSQSPRYKVTKRGQDVALRCDPISGHVSLYWYRQALGQGPEFLTYFNYEAQQDKSGLPNDRFSAERPEGSISTLTIQRTEQRDSAMYRCASSLDLGTPEYFGPGTRLTVT.

This sequence joins TRBV9 and TRBJ2-5, with 10 bases fitting TRBD2. Germline CDR1 SGDLS, CDR2 YYNGEE. CDR3 length: 14 residues. V gave up 4 bases and J gave up 4 bases; unmatched junction bases: 4. CDR3 nucleotides: TGTGCCAGCAGCTATGGGACTAGCGCAGAGACCCAGTACTTC. Protein: CASSYGTSAETQYF.

The CDR3 loop is CSVYVMTIEAFF. The CDR3 bases are TGCAGCGTTTATGTTATGACCATTGAAGCTTTCTTT. V and J are TRBV29-1 and TRBJ1-1, with D hard to call. Trimming cost V 5 bases and J 7 bases, with 14 bases left between them. CDR3 size: 12 residues. The germline V gene encodes CDR1 SQVTM and CDR2 ANQGSEA.

This clonotype was counted at least ten times. V usage is TRBV19 and J usage is TRBJ2-7; 7 bases agree with TRBD2. J was trimmed by 1 base and V by 5 bases; bases with no gene match: 5. The germline CDR1 and CDR2 sequences are LNHDA and SQIVND (reference sequence). The CDR3 contains 14 residues. The CDR3 reads CASSFTSVSYEQYF. In nucleotides, the CDR3 is TGTGCCAGTAGTTTCACTAGCGTGTCCTACGAGCAGTACTTC.

The V gene is TRBV6-5, the J gene TRBJ2-1; 7 bases are a match to TRBD1. The CDR3 is 15 amino acids. J gave up 7 bases and V 5 bases, and 11 bases lay outside the gene matches. Germline lookup yields CDR1 MNHEY and CDR2 SVGAGI. This CDR3 is CASSREQGTSNEQFF. The CDR3 DNA reads as TGTGCCAGCAGTCGAGAACAGGGGACGTCGAATGAGCAGTTCTTC.